Shown below are 17 T cell receptor beta chains from a single sample sequenced in a study of shared clonotypes between healthy human individuals. Data came from immunoSEQ multiplex PCR; TCRdb stores just in-frame clones and leaves some out. In the table there are some 660,000 clones, about three quarters of which are singletons. The sample taken for sequencing was memory CD4+ T cells sorted from blood. The sample's subset: CD45RA-negative fraction. The origin of the receptors is a woman aged 25-40 years in good health.

The V gene is TRBV7-9, the J gene TRBJ2-7; D may be TRBD2 (5 bases). The germline V gene has CDR1 SEHNR and CDR2 FQNEAQ (reference sequence). Trimming removed 2 bases from V and 6 bases from J, with 8 bases in between. The CDR3 loop spans 12 amino acids. This CDR3 reads CASSLQSGEQYF. CDR3 nucleotides: TGTGCCAGCAGCTTACAAAGCGGCGAGCAGTACTTC.

The chain carries TRBV5-5 and TRBJ2-2; tentative D call: TRBD1 (5 bases). Trimming removed 3 bases at V and 3 bases at J, with 18 bases between. The V gene's germline CDR1 is SGHKS and CDR2 YYEKEE (reference sequence). The CDR3 contains 17 residues. The chain's CDR3 is CASSYRLQGWDTGELFF. CDR3 DNA sequence: TGTGCCAGCAGCTACCGATTGCAGGGTTGGGACACCGGGGAGCTGTTTTTT.

The V and J genes are TRBV27 and TRBJ1-5; maybe TRBD1 (6 bases). V shed 5 bases and J shed 5 bases, with 16 bases lying between them. The CDR3 consists of 15 residues. Germline CDR1 is MNHEY and CDR2 is SMNVEV (reference sequence). CDR3 protein: CASSPGQTGHQPQHF. The CDR3 nucleotides are TGTGCCAGCAGTCCCGGACAGACGGGGCATCAGCCCCAGCATTTT.

The rearrangement joins TRBV6-6 to TRBJ1-5; no definite D call. The length of the CDR3 is 12 residues. Per the germline V gene, CDR1 is MNHNY and CDR2 is SVGAGI (reference sequence). V was clipped by 7 bases and J by 5 bases, with 9 bases between them. CDR3 coding DNA: TGTGCCAGCACCTCCGCACATCAGCCCCAGCATTTT. Translating gives CASTSAHQPQHF.

This clone appeared once. Being one base from a much bigger clone, this may be a read error. The same CDR3 arises from other DNA sequences in this sample as well. J is TRBJ2-2 and V is TRBV15, with D possibly matching TRBD1 (6 bases). Trimming removed 0 bases at V and 1 base at J, with 9 bases between. Germline CDR1 is LNHNV and CDR2 is YYDKDF (reference sequence). CDR3 size: 16 residues. This CDR3 is CATSRETGRNTGELFF. The DNA of the CDR3 is TGTGCCACCAGCAGAGAAACAGGGAGGAACACCGGGGAGCTGTTTTTT.

The count of this clone is one. The chain joins TRBV29-1 to TRBJ2-5, with D uncertain. V lost 8 bases and J 2 bases, leaving 9 bases between the germline ends. This CDR3 is 11 amino acids long. Per germline, CDR1 SQVTM and CDR2 ANQGSEA. The CDR3 nucleotides are TGCAGCCCCCTTGTACAAGAGACCCAGTACTTC. This sequence encodes CSPLVQETQYF.

The rearrangement joins TRBV14 to TRBJ2-1; D gene uncertain. V lost 4 bases to trimming and J lost 10 bases, with 14 bases between them. Germline V gives CDR1 SGHDN, CDR2 FVKESK. The CDR3 is 13 residues long. The CDR3 DNA is TGTGCCAGCAGCCCAACACGAGTGGGGGAGCAGTTCTTC. This codes for CASSPTRVGEQFF.

The rearrangement uses TRBV5-1 and TRBJ2-2; D is possibly TRBD2 (6 bases). Deletions cut 2 bases from V and 4 bases from J, with 15 bases between. The CDR3 consists of 16 residues. Germline CDR1 and CDR2: SGHRS and YFSETQ. Here the CDR3 reads CASSFTGLTTTGELFF. DNA for the CDR3: TGCGCCAGCAGCTTTACAGGACTAACCACCACCGGGGAGCTGTTTTTT.

The genes are TRBV19 and TRBJ1-5; 10 bases line up with TRBD1. The CDR3 loop spans 16 amino acids. The germline gives CDR1 LNHDA, CDR2 SQIVND (reference sequence). Trimming removed 8 bases from V and 1 base from J; junction bases left unmatched: 8. The CDR3, as DNA: TGTGCCAGTGGTTCGACAGGGGGCGTGAGCAATCAGCCCCAGCATTTT. Residues: CASGSTGGVSNQPQHF. The variable domain in full, completed from reference TRBV19 and TRBJ1-5, reads DGGITQSPKYLFRKEGQNVTLSCEQNLNHDAMYWYRQDPGQGLRLIYYSQIVNDFQKGDIAEGYSVSREKKESFPLTVTSAQKNPTAFYLCASGSTGGVSNQPQHFGDGTRLSIL.

The chain carries TRBV7-8 and TRBJ2-6; a weak D match, TRBD2 (5 bases). Germline loops: CDR1 SGHVS, CDR2 FQNEAQ. This CDR3 region has 17 residues. V lost 5 bases, J lost 2 bases, and 16 bases lay in between. The CDR3, as DNA: TGTGCCAGCAGCCCGCGGGCGATCCGGGCTGGGGCCAACGTCCTGACTTTC. Encoded protein: CASSPRAIRAGANVLTF.

The chain links TRBV4-2 to TRBJ2-3; D might be TRBD1 (6 bases). The CDR3 spans 16 residues. Germline V gene sequence: CDR1 LGHNA, CDR2 YNFKEQ. V gave up 0 bases and J gave up 1 base, with 11 bases separating them. The CDR3: CASSQESGAGTDTQYF. The CDR3 nucleotides are TGTGCCAGCAGCCAAGAATCAGGGGCCGGCACAGATACGCAGTATTTT.

The rearrangement uses TRBV7-2 and TRBJ1-5, with D possibly matching TRBD1 (6 bases). Germline values: CDR1 SGHTA, CDR2 FQGNSA. Trimming stripped 0 bases from V and 3 bases from J, with 15 bases between. This CDR3 comprises 17 residues. CDR3 residues: CASSLAITGRNNQPQHF. For the CDR3, the DNA is TGTGCCAGCAGCTTAGCGATCACAGGGAGGAACAATCAGCCCCAGCATTTT. Together with reference TRBV7-2 and TRBJ1-5, the CDR3 gives the full variable domain: GAGVSQSPSNKVTEKGKDVELRCDPISGHTALYWYRQSLGQGLEFLIYFQGNSAPDKSGLPSDRFSAERTGGSVSTLTIQRTQQEDSAVYLCASSLAITGRNNQPQHFGDGTRLSIL.

This chain joins TRBV5-1 and TRBJ1-1; D gene uncertain. The length of the CDR3 is 14 residues. The germline V gene has CDR1 SGHRS and CDR2 YFSETQ. V was clipped by 2 bases and J by 2 bases, with 10 bases between them. Written as DNA, the CDR3 is TGCGCCAGCAGCTTCCCAGCCCAAAACACTGAAGCTTTCTTT. It codes for CASSFPAQNTEAFF.

This rearrangement joins TRBV19 to TRBJ2-2; the match to TRBD2 covers 14 bases. The V and J ends lost 4 bases and 6 bases, in that order; junction bases with no gene match: 4. CDR1 and CDR2 (germline): LNHDA, SQIVND (reference sequence). The CDR3 contains 16 residues. The CDR3 spells CASSTGTSGRAGELFF. CDR3 in DNA: TGTGCCAGTAGTACCGGGACTAGCGGGAGAGCCGGGGAGCTGTTTTTT.

This clone was seen ten or more times. This rearrangement joins TRBV28 to TRBJ1-5; possibly TRBD1 for D (6 bases). This CDR3 has 13 amino acids. Trimming took off 10 bases at V and 1 base at J, with 11 bases between the two ends. The V gene's germline CDR1 is MDHEN and CDR2 SYDVKM. Here the CDR3 DNA reads TGTGCCACCCGGGGGCGGAGCAATCAGCCCCAGCATTTT. Translating it yields CATRGRSNQPQHF.

A few counts support this clone. The V and J genes are TRBV19 and TRBJ2-1, with 8 bases fitting TRBD2. The germline CDR1 and CDR2 sequences are LNHDA and SQIVND (reference sequence). V lost 4 bases to trimming and J lost 0 bases; unmatched junction nucleotides: 5. This CDR3 comprises 16 residues. The CDR3 bases are TGTGCCAGTAGTACCCTAGCGGGTCCCTCCTACAATGAGCAGTTCTTC. Its protein is CASSTLAGPSYNEQFF.

The chain is built from TRBV11-1 and TRBJ2-1; 7 nucleotides agree with TRBD1. From germline, CDR1 is SGHAT and CDR2 FQDESV (reference sequence). The CDR3 runs to 14 residues. J lost 4 bases, V lost 5 bases, and 5 bases had no gene match. The CDR3 reads CASSDGQAYNEQFF. In DNA form, the CDR3 reads TGTGCCAGCAGCGACGGACAGGCGTACAATGAGCAGTTCTTC.